This TCR beta chain stems from a study of T cells after yellow fever vaccination. Study-level background: Fractions of low cell number were prepared using SMART-Seq v4 Ultra Low Input. Study outcomes and limitations: Although most clonotypes did not, a small share appeared in both CD4 and CD8 compartments. The study found a weaker secondary response that peaked faster, day 5 versus 15.

About this clonotype itself: As yet, its antigen is unknown.

V was pared by 6 bases and J by 2 bases, with 11 bases between. The CDR3 loop spans 13 amino acids. CDR1 and CDR2 (germline): MNHEY, SVGEGT. TCRdb reanalysed the 5' RACE reads using MiXCR and keeps one entry per CDR3 protein. Of some 320,000 distinct CDR3 sequences in the sample, under 9% are singletons; the top ten hold about 3.7%. The origin of this receptor is a man aged 18 to 29 who received the YFV17D yellow fever vaccine. The chain has TRBV6-2 or TRBV6-3 and TRBJ2-7; unclear D gene. The sequenced sample was CD4+ T cells sorted from PBMCs, obtained 5 days after the yellow fever booster vaccination. In DNA, the CDR3 is TGTGCCAGCAGATCAACAGCCCCCTACGAGCAGTACTTC. This codes for CASRSTAPYEQYF.